This record covers a single T cell receptor beta chain. The antigen remains undetermined. The data belong to a study of cytomegalovirus exposure and HLA in healthy donors. Study details: The study's early data release held tens of millions of unique TCRs from HLA-typed donors. Study outcomes and limitations: Several of the most significant clusters appeared linked to common viral pathogens, based on a later analysis. Later analysis associated a missense DCLRE1C variant with TCR beta V- and J-gene trimming.

The V end lost 3 bases, the J end lost 4 bases, and 10 bases lay between the germline ends. This CDR3 is 13 amino acids long. Germline V lookup: CDR1 GTSNPN, CDR2 SVGIG (reference sequence). The study ran its PCR with 60 Vbeta and 13 Jbeta primers. Method: immunoSEQ multiplex PCR; TCRdb's copy keeps in-frame clones and lacks some. The sample lists around 140,000 clones, 80% to 90% occurring once. The receptor comes from a woman younger than 45 in good health and CMV-seronegative. This rearrangement joins TRBV30 to TRBJ1-3; D unclear. The sequencing input was PBMCs. CDR3 region: CAWRNSGGNTIYF. CDR3 sequence (DNA): TGTGCCTGGAGGAACAGCGGAGGAAACACCATATATTTT.